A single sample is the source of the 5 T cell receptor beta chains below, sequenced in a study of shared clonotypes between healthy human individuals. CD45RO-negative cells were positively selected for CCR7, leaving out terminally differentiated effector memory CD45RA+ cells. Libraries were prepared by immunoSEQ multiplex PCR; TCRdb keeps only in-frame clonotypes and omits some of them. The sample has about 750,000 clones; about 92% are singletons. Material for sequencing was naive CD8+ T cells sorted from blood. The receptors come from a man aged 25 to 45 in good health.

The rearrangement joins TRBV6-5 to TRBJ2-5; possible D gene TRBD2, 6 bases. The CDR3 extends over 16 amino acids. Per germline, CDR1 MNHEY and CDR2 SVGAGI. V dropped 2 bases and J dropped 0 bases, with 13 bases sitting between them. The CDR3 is CASSYAASVHQETQYF. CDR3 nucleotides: TGTGCCAGCAGTTACGCGGCTAGCGTACACCAAGAGACCCAGTACTTC.

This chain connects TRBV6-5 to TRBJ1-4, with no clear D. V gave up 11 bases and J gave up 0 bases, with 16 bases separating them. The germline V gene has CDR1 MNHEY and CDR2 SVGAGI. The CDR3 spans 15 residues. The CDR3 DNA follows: TGTGCCTCCAGGAAGTATCTAGCAACTAATGAAAAACTGTTTTTT. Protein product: CASRKYLATNEKLFF.

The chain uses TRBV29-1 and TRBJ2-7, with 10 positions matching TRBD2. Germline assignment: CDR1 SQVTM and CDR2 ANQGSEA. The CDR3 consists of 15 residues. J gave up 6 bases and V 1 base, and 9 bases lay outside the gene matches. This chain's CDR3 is CSVEAASGSLVEQYF. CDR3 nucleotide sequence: TGCAGCGTTGAAGCGGCTAGCGGGAGTTTGGTCGAGCAGTACTTC.

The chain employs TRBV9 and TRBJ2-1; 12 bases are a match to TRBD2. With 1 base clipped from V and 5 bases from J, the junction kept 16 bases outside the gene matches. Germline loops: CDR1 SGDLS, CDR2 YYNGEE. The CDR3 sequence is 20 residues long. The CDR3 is CASSVFGGRTSGIPNNEQFF. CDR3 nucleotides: TGTGCCAGCAGCGTATTTGGGGGCCGGACTAGCGGGATACCCAACAATGAGCAGTTCTTC.

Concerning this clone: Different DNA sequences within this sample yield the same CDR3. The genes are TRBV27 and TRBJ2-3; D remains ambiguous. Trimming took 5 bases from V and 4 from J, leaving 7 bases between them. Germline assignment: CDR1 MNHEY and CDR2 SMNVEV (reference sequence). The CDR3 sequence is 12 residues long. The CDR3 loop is CASSLGSDTQYF. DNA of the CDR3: TGTGCCAGCAGTCTAGGGTCAGATACGCAGTATTTT.